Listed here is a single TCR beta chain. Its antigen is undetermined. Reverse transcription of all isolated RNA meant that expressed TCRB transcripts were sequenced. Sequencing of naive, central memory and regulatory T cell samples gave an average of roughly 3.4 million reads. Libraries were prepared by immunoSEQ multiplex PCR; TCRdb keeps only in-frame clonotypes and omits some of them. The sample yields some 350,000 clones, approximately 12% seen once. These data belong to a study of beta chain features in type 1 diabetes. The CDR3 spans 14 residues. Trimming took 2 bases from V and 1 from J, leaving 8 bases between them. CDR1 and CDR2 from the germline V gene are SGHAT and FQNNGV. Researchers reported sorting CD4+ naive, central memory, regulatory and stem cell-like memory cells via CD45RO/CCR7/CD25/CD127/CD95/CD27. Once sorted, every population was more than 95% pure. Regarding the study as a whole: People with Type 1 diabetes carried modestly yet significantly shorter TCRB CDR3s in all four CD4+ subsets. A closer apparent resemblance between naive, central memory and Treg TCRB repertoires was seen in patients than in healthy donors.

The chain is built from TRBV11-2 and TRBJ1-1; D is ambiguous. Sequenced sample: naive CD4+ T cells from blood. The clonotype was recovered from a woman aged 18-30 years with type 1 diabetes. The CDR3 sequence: CASSLYSRNTEAFF. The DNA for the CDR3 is TGTGCCAGCAGCTTATACTCCCGGAACACTGAAGCTTTCTTT.